The rows below give T cell receptor beta chains drawn from one sample of a study of monozygotic twins with inflammatory bowel disease. TCRdb reprocessed the 5' RACE reads; each CDR3 protein has one entry and no DNA is given. Reported are over 350,000 distinct CDR3 sequences; the ten largest clones contain 2.5% to 3%. Sequenced: blood. Source of these receptors: a human donor with ulcerative colitis or Crohn's disease, or a healthy co-twin of an affected twin (not recorded which). Each CDR3 is given with its conserved first and last residue.

J | V | length | CDR3
TRBJ1-1 | TRBV29-1 | 14 | CSVGDRGRFTEAFF
TRBJ2-1 | TRBV7-2 | 16 | CASSLALGGRYNEQFF
TRBJ2-7 | TRBV3-1 | 11 | CASSHNQGVYF
TRBJ2-5 | TRBV11-2 | 13 | CASSLVSRETQYF
TRBJ1-1 | TRBV6-1 | 17 | CASSRFRGTGVDTEAFF
TRBJ1-1 | TRBV19 | 14 | CASSQDWYSPEAFF
TRBJ2-1 | TRBV29-1 | 12 | CSVEGGANEQFF
TRBJ2-2 | TRBV2 | 15 | CASSDQRWGTGELFF
TRBJ1-2 | TRBV7-2 | 15 | CASSLVTHSNYGYTF
TRBJ1-2 | TRBV27 | 15 | CASSFGIQWADGYTF
TRBJ2-3 | TRBV4-1 | 15 | CASSQDTGVGSTQYF
TRBJ2-7 | TRBV7-8 | 14 | CASSLGFVRVEQYF
TRBJ2-2 | TRBV20-1 | 13 | CSARRSYTGELFF
TRBJ2-6 | TRBV19 | 16 | CASTYSRRSGANVLTF
TRBJ2-5 | TRBV4-1 | 15 | CASSQLAGGRETQYF
TRBJ1-5 | TRBV12-3/TRBV12-4 | 13 | CASSFQMNQPQHF
TRBJ2-2 | TRBV4-3 | 15 | CASSQEGGISGELFF
TRBJ2-3 | TRBV5-1 | 13 | CASSLSSPDTQYF
TRBJ2-3 | TRBV6-1 | 15 | CATGETGNWQDTQYF
TRBJ1-1 | TRBV5-6 | 14 | CASSFEGAGTEAFF
TRBJ2-7 | TRBV29-1 | 15 | CSVGRFSGGFYEQYF
TRBJ2-7 | TRBV9 | 16 | CASSEGDRGRIYEQYF
TRBJ2-7 | TRBV15 | 14 | CATSRGTGSYEQYF
TRBJ2-7 | TRBV6-5 | 17 | CASSYGDRTWGSYEQYF
TRBJ2-3 | TRBV4-1 | 14 | CASQFGVLTDTQYF
TRBJ2-1 | TRBV7-2 | 16 | CASSLRGLNSYNEQFF
TRBJ2-7 | TRBV7-9 | 12 | CASSIRDYEQYF
TRBJ2-1 | TRBV7-3 | 15 | CASSPQGAGGNEQFF
TRBJ1-1 | TRBV6-2/TRBV6-3 | 13 | CASSYAVGTEAFF
TRBJ1-2 | TRBV11-2 | 15 | CANSLLGLGNYGYTF
TRBJ1-1 | TRBV7-2 | 14 | CASSTGQGIPEAFF
TRBJ2-7 | TRBV11-2 | 15 | CASSSSGTGDYEQYF
TRBJ2-1 | TRBV27 | 14 | CASSWGQGADEQFF
TRBJ2-3 | TRBV6-1 | 14 | CASRTGSGTDTQYF
TRBJ2-7 | TRBV29-1 | 14 | CSVAFGTDWDEQYF
TRBJ1-1 | TRBV29-1 | 14 | CSVEEARRASEAFF
TRBJ2-3 | TRBV7-8 | 18 | CASSLIYGSLEGTDTQYF
TRBJ2-1 | TRBV20-1 | 17 | CSARGGGQRSSYNEQFF
TRBJ2-7 | TRBV7-8 | 16 | CASSPNPGQGRYEQYF
TRBJ1-1 | TRBV18 | 13 | CASSPRFEGGAFF
TRBJ1-4 | TRBV4-3 | 16 | CASSQEGRGTNEKLFF
TRBJ2-1 | TRBV5-1 | 15 | CASSRGGPSYNEQFF
TRBJ1-6 | TRBV4-2 | 17 | CASSQDGTGPRNSPLHF
TRBJ1-5 | TRBV7-9 | 14 | CASSLAVANQPQHF
TRBJ2-7 | TRBV27 | 13 | CASSLALMREQYF
TRBJ2-1 | TRBV7-2 | 14 | CASSLKQTYNEQFF
TRBJ2-7 | TRBV18 | 14 | CASSPWGSTNEQYF
TRBJ2-1 | TRBV5-5 | 14 | CASSREVSYNEQFF
TRBJ1-6 | TRBV19 | 13 | CASSINEVSPLHF
TRBJ2-7 | TRBV18 | 15 | CASSPGTGKTYEQYF
TRBJ2-1 | TRBV6-4 | 16 | CASSDSGTDGANEQFF
TRBJ1-1 | TRBV20-1 | 11 | CSARLAGLAFF